The 27 T cell receptor beta chains in this list originate from one sample, sequenced in a study of CXCR3-negative and CXCR3-positive naive CD8 T cells. UMI-labeled 5' RACE TRB cDNA libraries were prepared from the cells. Reprocessing the 5' RACE reads, TCRdb reports a single entry for every CDR3 protein and omits DNA. The sample has 150,000 to 160,000 distinct CDR3 sequences. These receptors' antigens are unknown. Study-level points and caveats: In CXCR3-positive naive cells, the TRB CDR3s were more hydrophobic than in CXCR3-negative naive cells.

The sample taken for sequencing was naive CXCR3+ CD8+ T cells from blood. Regarding subset: CD45RO-CCR7+CD27+CD95- naive CD8+ T cells expressing CXCR3 (TNR3+). These receptors were taken from a human donor in good health. Some clones in this sample may be carry-over from other donors' samples.

The V and J genes are TRBV18 and TRBJ2-3; the D call from TCRdb, TRBD2, cannot be confirmed without DNA. CDR1 and CDR2 from the germline V gene are KGHSH and LQKENI. The CDR3 sequence is 19 residues long. Here the CDR3 reads CASSPRPAEIADGTDTQYF.

The genes are TRBV28 and TRBJ2-7; the D call of TRBD1 rests on TCRdb alone, since no DNA is present to check it. The germline V gene encodes CDR1 MDHEN and CDR2 SYDVKM. This CDR3 is built from 12 residues. CDR3 loop: CASSRGFYEQYF.

The V and J genes are TRBV5-1 and TRBJ2-3; no DNA is available, so the TRBD2 call from TCRdb remains unchecked. This CDR3 has 14 amino acids. Germline CDR1 is SGHRS and CDR2 is YFSETQ. The chain's CDR3 is CASSPFGPTDTQYF.

The rearrangement uses TRBV28 and TRBJ1-1; the D call from TCRdb, TRBD1, cannot be confirmed without DNA. CDR1 and CDR2 from the germline V gene are MDHEN and SYDVKM. This CDR3 contains 14 residues. Here the CDR3 reads CASSLTGVGPEAFF.

This chain uses TRBV7-9 with TRBJ2-7; TCRdb proposes TRBD2, but this gene call is untestable without DNA. The germline CDR1 and CDR2 sequences are SEHNR and FQNEAQ (reference sequence). This CDR3 region has 14 residues. The CDR3 loop reads CASSTQRGDYEQYF.

The CDR3 protein is CASSQSVGTSGNTIYF. V and J are TRBV7-9 and TRBJ1-3; the TRBD1 assignment by TCRdb is unverifiable without DNA. The CDR3 is made up of 16 amino acids. Germline V lookup: CDR1 SEHNR, CDR2 FQNEAQ (reference sequence).

This chain uses TRBV29-1 with TRBJ1-3; TCRdb outputs TRBD1, but without DNA this stays unchecked. Germline CDR1 is SQVTM and CDR2 is ANQGSEA. The CDR3 contains 15 residues. The CDR3 is CSVQPGQSSGNTIYF.

This sequence joins TRBV14 and TRBJ2-1; TCRdb reports TRBD1, a call that lacks DNA to check it against. The germline CDR1 and CDR2 sequences are SGHDN and FVKESK. There are 14 residues in the CDR3. This CDR3 is CASSHYDSYNEQFF.

J is TRBJ1-1 and V is TRBV12-3 or TRBV12-4; TCRdb lists TRBD1, though no DNA is available to test this call. The CDR3 is 14 residues long. CDR3 in amino acids: CASSPGQGATEAFF.

V and J are TRBV7-9 and TRBJ2-3; checking the TCRdb D call of TRBD1 is not possible without DNA. The CDR3 has 13 amino acids. Germline V gene sequence: CDR1 SEHNR, CDR2 FQNEAQ (reference sequence). The chain's CDR3 is CASSPGTGDTQYF.

CDR3 amino acids: CASSSLAGQTTDTQYF. The chain recombines TRBV11-2 with TRBJ2-3; TCRdb names TRBD1, which stays unverified in the absence of DNA. The germline gives CDR1 SGHAT, CDR2 FQNNGV. The CDR3 consists of 16 residues.

The chain is built from TRBV4-1 and TRBJ2-2. Germline V CDR1 and CDR2: MGHRA, YSYEKL. This CDR3 region has 17 residues. The CDR3 loop reads CASSQDRLGQNTGELFF.

The J gene is TRBJ2-1, the V gene TRBV15; the D call of TRBD2 rests on TCRdb alone, since no DNA is present to check it. This CDR3 is 16 amino acids long. Germline V gene data show CDR1 as LNHNV and CDR2 as YYDKDF (reference sequence). The CDR3 region is CATSREGLAAYNEQFF.

The rearrangement uses TRBV29-1 and TRBJ1-5; TCRdb designates TRBD1, a call that cannot be tested without DNA. From germline, CDR1 is SQVTM and CDR2 ANQGSEA. The CDR3 length is 13 residues. The CDR3 protein is CSVVPDSHQPQHF.

The rearrangement uses TRBV7-9 and TRBJ2-5; TCRdb's D call of TRBD2 is untestable without DNA. CDR3 length: 17 amino acids. The germline CDR1 and CDR2 sequences are SEHNR and FQNEAQ (reference sequence). The CDR3 reads CASSSTRLVGSRETQYF.

The chain links TRBV14 to TRBJ1-5. Germline loops: CDR1 SGHDN, CDR2 FVKESK. This CDR3 comprises 18 residues. The CDR3 sequence: CASSPTWWLGNSNQPQHF. Based on the CDR3 plus reference TRBV14 and TRBJ1-5, the full variable domain is EAGVTQFPSHSVIEKGQTVTLRCDPISGHDNLYWYRRVMGKEIKFLLHFVKESKQDESGMPNNRFLAERTGGTYSTLKVQPAELEDSGVYFCASSPTWWLGNSNQPQHFGDGTRLSIL.

The rearrangement uses TRBV27 and TRBJ2-7; TCRdb's assignment of TRBD1 cannot be checked, as there is no DNA. This CDR3 has 14 residues. CDR1 and CDR2 from the germline V gene are MNHEY and SMNVEV (reference sequence). This chain's CDR3 is CASSTTGATYEQYF.

The V call is TRBV28, the J call TRBJ2-2; TCRdb indicates TRBD2, and absent DNA this call remains unverified. Germline V gene sequence: CDR1 MDHEN, CDR2 SYDVKM. The CDR3 length is 16 residues. The CDR3 here is CASSLYERGDTGELFF.

The V call is TRBV29-1, the J call TRBJ2-1; TCRdb reports TRBD2, a call that lacks DNA to check it against. This CDR3 region has 15 residues. The V gene's germline CDR1 is SQVTM and CDR2 ANQGSEA. CDR3 in amino acids: CSVEGLAGWGYEQFF.

The chain carries TRBV11-2 and TRBJ2-3; there is no DNA to check the TCRdb D call of TRBD1. The V gene's germline CDR1 is SGHAT and CDR2 FQNNGV. CDR3 length equals 15 residues. CDR3 region: CASSSPGGVPDTQYF.

V gene TRBV6-2 or TRBV6-3 combines with J gene TRBJ2-3; TCRdb's D call of TRBD1 is untestable without DNA. Germline values: CDR1 MNHEY, CDR2 SVGEGT. CDR3 length equals 15 residues. CDR3 in amino acids: CASSFAGGETDTQYF.

This chain connects TRBV9 to TRBJ2-1; the D call from TCRdb, TRBD2, cannot be confirmed without DNA. The CDR3 has 16 residues. The germline V gene has CDR1 SGDLS and CDR2 YYNGEE. CDR3 residues: CASGHKLAGFDNEQFF.

The chain uses TRBV29-1 and TRBJ2-7. This CDR3 spans 12 amino acids. Germline values: CDR1 SQVTM, CDR2 ANQGSEA. CDR3 sequence reads: CSVAGSAYEQYF.

The rearrangement links TRBV21-1 to TRBJ1-1; absent DNA, TCRdb's TRBD1 call cannot be checked. TRBV21-1 constitutes a pseudogene. The CDR3 totals 15 residues. This CDR3 is CASSLDYRGLTEAFF.

The J gene is TRBJ2-7, the V gene TRBV20-1; the D gene TCRdb calls, TRBD1, cannot be checked with no DNA. Germline V CDR1 and CDR2: DFQATT, SNEGSKA (reference sequence). The CDR3 covers 14 residues. CDR3: CSARMDRAPYEQYF.

The genes are TRBV11-2 and TRBJ2-7. Per the germline V gene, CDR1 is SGHAT and CDR2 is FQNNGV. The CDR3 is 13 residues long. The CDR3 reads CASSLGPTYEQHF.

The V call is TRBV7-9, the J call TRBJ2-3; TCRdb reports TRBD1, a call that lacks DNA to check it against. This CDR3 has 13 residues. The germline CDR1 and CDR2 sequences are SEHNR and FQNEAQ (reference sequence). The CDR3 sequence: CAIIGGALDTQYF.